These T cell receptor beta chains were read from a single sample in a study of cytomegalovirus exposure and HLA in healthy donors. Repertoires were generated with immunoSEQ multiplex PCR, while TCRdb's copy carries only in-frame clones and drops some. This sample has about 56,000 clones, with about 92% found just once. The sequencing input was PBMCs. These receptors all come from a woman younger than 35 in good health and CMV-seropositive. Each CDR3 is given with its conserved first and last residue. D genes are given only for firm matches. Size tells how often a clone was seen (once, few, many) or the class of an expanded clone, and some rows leave it out.

j_gene | abundance | v_gene | d_gene | CDR3aa | CDR3nt
TRBJ1-5 | - | TRBV7-9 | TRBD1 | CASSLGQGAAPQHF | TGTGCCAGCAGCTTAGGACAGGGGGCAGCGCCCCAGCATTTT
TRBJ1-2 | - | TRBV5-4 | TRBD1 | CASSLLGQENVNYGYTF | TGTGCCAGCAGCTTGCTCGGACAGGAAAACGTAAACTATGGCTACACCTTC
TRBJ1-6 | once | TRBV5-5 | - | CASSRGDSPLHF | TGTGCCAGCAGCAGGGGTGATTCACCCCTCCACTTT
TRBJ2-3 | - | TRBV29-1 | TRBD2 | CSAQLAGGRFSTDTQYF | TGCAGCGCACAACTAGCGGGGGGCCGCTTTAGCACAGATACGCAGTATTTT
TRBJ1-6 | - | TRBV5-4 | - | CASSSRADGTFNSPLHF | TGTGCCAGCAGCTCCAGAGCCGACGGGACTTTCAATTCACCCCTCCACTTT
TRBJ2-5 | - | TRBV9 | TRBD2 | CASSVGSLAGGVETQYF | TGTGCCAGCAGCGTAGGGTCACTAGCGGGGGGGGTGGAGACCCAGTACTTC
TRBJ1-2 | - | TRBV14 | - | CASSQGGGFYGYTF | TGTGCCAGCAGCCAGGGAGGAGGCTTCTATGGCTACACCTTC
TRBJ2-7 | - | TRBV5-4 | - | CAGLGHYEQYF | TGTGCCGGTCTCGGACACTACGAGCAGTACTTC
TRBJ2-2 | - | TRBV27 | - | CASSLPEDGELFF | TGTGCCAGCAGTTTACCCGAGGATGGGGAGCTGTTTTTT
TRBJ2-7 | - | TRBV4-1 | TRBD1 | CASSQAPGTAYSYEQYF | TGCGCCAGCAGCCAAGCGCCTGGGACAGCGTACTCCTACGAGCAGTACTTC
TRBJ2-7 | - | TRBV7-2 | - | CASSQRQESYEQYF | TGTGCCAGCAGCCAGAGACAGGAGTCCTACGAGCAGTACTTC
TRBJ1-6 | - | TRBV11-2 | - | CASSLDRQQRNHSPLHF | TGTGCCAGCAGCTTAGACCGGCAACAGAGAAATCATTCACCCCTCCACTTT
TRBJ1-1 | - | TRBV29-1 | - | CSVYPGGVTEAFF | TGCAGCGTTTACCCCGGGGGGGTCACTGAAGCTTTCTTT
TRBJ1-5 | few | TRBV7-8 | TRBD1 | CASSPATGSHRNQPQHF | TGTGCCAGCAGCCCGGCGACAGGGAGTCATCGCAATCAGCCCCAGCATTTT
TRBJ2-3 | - | TRBV6-1 | - | CASSKSEYTQYF | TGTGCCAGCAGTAAATCCGAGTATACGCAGTATTTT
TRBJ1-2 | - | TRBV7-2 | TRBD1 | CASSTQTGGIYGYTF | TGTGCCAGCAGCACCCAGACAGGGGGAATCTATGGCTACACCTTC
TRBJ2-6 | - | TRBV19 | - | CASIGHLGANVLTF | TGTGCCAGTATTGGACATCTGGGGGCCAACGTCCTGACTTTC
TRBJ2-5 | - | TRBV9 | - | CASSVESGLQETQYF | TGTGCCAGCAGCGTAGAGTCCGGTTTACAAGAGACCCAGTACTTC
TRBJ1-2 | - | TRBV19 | TRBD1 | CASSKDRDYGYTF | TGTGCCAGTAGTAAAGACAGGGACTATGGCTACACCTTC
TRBJ2-1 | - | TRBV30 | TRBD1 | CAWSGAGGLYNEQFF | TGTGCCTGGAGTGGGGCAGGGGGCCTTTACAATGAGCAGTTCTTC
TRBJ2-3 | - | TRBV19 | - | CASRTGSTDTQYF | TGTGCCAGTAGAACAGGTTCCACAGATACGCAGTATTTT
TRBJ1-1 | - | TRBV27 | TRBD1 | CASRQIQGANTEAFF | TGTGCCAGCAGACAAATACAGGGGGCAAACACTGAAGCTTTCTTT
TRBJ1-1 | - | TRBV19 | - | CASSIDPRLRTEAFF | TGTGCCAGTAGTATAGATCCCAGGCTCAGGACTGAAGCTTTCTTT
TRBJ2-1 | - | TRBV2 | TRBD1 | CASRDAGTGMTNEQFF | TGTGCCAGCAGGGATGCCGGGACAGGGATGACCAATGAGCAGTTCTTC